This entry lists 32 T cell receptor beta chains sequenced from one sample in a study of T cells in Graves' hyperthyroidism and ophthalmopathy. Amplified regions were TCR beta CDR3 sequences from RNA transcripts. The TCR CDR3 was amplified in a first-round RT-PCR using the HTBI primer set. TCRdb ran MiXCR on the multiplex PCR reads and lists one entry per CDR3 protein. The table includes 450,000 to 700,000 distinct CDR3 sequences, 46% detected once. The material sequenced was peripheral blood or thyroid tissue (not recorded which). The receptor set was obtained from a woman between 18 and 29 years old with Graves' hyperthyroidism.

CDR3 DNA sequence: TGTGCCAGCAGCCGTTCGGCGGGGACAGGGAATTCACCCCTCCACTTT. Translation: CASSRSAGTGNSPLHF. This chain uses TRBV7-9 with TRBJ1-6; TRBD1 aligns across 9 bases. The CDR3 length is 16 residues. The germline V gene has CDR1 SEHNR and CDR2 FQNEAQ (reference sequence). Trimming took 5 bases from V and 7 from J; bases not matched to a gene: 9.

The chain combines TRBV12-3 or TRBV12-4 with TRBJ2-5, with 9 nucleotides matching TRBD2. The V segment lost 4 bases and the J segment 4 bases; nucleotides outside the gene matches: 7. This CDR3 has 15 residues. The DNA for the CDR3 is TGTGCCAGCAGTTCGAGGCGGGAGGGCCGAGAGACCCAGTACTTC. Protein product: CASSSRREGRETQYF.

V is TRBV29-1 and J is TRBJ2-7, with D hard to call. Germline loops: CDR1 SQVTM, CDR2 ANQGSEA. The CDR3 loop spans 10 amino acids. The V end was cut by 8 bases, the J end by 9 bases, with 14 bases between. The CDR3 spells CSLRAPRQYF. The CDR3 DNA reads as TGCAGCTTAAGGGCCCCCCGGCAGTACTTC.

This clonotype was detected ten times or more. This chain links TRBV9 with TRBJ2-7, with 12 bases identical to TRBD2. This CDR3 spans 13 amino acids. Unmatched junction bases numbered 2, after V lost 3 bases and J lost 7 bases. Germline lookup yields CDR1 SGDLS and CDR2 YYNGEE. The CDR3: CASSAGLAGEQYF. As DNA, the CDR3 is TGTGCCAGCAGCGCGGGACTAGCGGGTGAGCAGTACTTC.

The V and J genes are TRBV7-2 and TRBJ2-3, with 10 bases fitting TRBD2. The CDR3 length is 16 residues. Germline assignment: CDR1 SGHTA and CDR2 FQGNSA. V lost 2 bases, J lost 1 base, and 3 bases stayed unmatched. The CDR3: CASSLLAGVRTDTQYF. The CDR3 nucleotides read TGTGCCAGCAGCTTACTAGCGGGAGTGCGCACAGATACGCAGTATTTT.

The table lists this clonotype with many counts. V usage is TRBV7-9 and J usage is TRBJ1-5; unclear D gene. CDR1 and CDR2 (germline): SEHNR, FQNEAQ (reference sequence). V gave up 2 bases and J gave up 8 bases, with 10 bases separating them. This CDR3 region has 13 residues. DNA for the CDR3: TGTGCCAGCAGCTTAAACCTTGGAGAGCCCCAGCATTTT. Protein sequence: CASSLNLGEPQHF.

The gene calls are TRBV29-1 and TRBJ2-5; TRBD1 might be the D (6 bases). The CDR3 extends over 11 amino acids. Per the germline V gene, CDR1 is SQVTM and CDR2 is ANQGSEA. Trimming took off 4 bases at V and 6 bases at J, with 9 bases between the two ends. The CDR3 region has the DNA TGCAGCGTTGGGGGGCGTCAGACCCAGTACTTC. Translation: CSVGGRQTQYF.

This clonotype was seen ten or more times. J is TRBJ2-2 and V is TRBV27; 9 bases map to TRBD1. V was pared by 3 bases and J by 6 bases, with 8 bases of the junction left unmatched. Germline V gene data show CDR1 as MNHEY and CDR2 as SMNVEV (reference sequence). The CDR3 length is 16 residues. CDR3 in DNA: TGTGCCAGCAGTTTCGAGGACAGGGGTAGCGCCGGGGAGCTGTTTTTT. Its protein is CASSFEDRGSAGELFF.

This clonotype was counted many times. The CDR3 nucleotides read TGTGCCAGTAGTATTGGCCTAGCGGGAGACACCGGGGAGCTGTTTTTT. The encoded protein is CASSIGLAGDTGELFF. The chain joins TRBV19 to TRBJ2-2; TRBD2 matches at 10 bases. V gave up 3 bases and J gave up 3 bases; unmatched junction bases: 4. The CDR3 spans 16 residues. The germline V gene encodes CDR1 LNHDA and CDR2 SQIVND (reference sequence).

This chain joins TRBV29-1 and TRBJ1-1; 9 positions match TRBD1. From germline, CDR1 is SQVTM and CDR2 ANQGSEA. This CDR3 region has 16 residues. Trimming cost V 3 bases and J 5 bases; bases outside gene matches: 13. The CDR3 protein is CSVEWLLRDRGTEAFF. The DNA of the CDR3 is TGCAGCGTTGAGTGGTTATTACGAGACAGGGGGACTGAAGCTTTCTTT.

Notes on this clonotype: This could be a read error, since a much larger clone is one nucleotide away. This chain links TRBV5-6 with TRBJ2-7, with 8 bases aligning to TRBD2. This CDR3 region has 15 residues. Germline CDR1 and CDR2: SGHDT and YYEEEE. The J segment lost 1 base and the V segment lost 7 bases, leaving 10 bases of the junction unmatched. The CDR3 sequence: CASEDTSGSSYEQYF. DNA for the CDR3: TGTGCCAGCGAAGATACAAGCGGGAGTTCCTACGAGCAGTACTTC.

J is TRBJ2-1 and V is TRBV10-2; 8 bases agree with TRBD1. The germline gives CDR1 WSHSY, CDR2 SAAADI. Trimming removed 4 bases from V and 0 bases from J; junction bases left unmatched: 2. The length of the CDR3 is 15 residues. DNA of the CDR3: TGCGCCAGCAGTGGGACAGGGAGCTCCTACAATGAGCAGTTCTTC. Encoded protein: CASSGTGSSYNEQFF.

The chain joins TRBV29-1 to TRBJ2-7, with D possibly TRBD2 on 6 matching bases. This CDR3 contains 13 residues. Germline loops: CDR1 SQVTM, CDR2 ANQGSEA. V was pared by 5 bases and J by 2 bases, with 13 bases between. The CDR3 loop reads CSVRAGRTYEQYF. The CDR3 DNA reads TGCAGCGTTAGGGCAGGGAGGACCTACGAGCAGTACTTC.

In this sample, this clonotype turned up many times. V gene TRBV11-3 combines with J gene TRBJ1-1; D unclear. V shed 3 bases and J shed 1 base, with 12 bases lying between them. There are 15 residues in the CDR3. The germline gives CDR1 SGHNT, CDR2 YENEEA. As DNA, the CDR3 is TGTGCCAGCAGCTTCGCTTATAAGCAGAACACTGAAGCTTTCTTT. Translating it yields CASSFAYKQNTEAFF.

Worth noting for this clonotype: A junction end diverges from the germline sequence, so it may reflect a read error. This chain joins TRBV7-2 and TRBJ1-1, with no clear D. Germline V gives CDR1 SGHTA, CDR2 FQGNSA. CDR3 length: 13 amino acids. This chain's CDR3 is CASSLASGTEAFF. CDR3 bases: TGTGCCAGCAGCCTAGCTTCGGGAACTGAAGCTTTCTTT.

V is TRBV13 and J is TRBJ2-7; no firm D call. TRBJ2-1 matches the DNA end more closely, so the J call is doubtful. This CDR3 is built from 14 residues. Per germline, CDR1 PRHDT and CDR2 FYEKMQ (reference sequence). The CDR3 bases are TGTGCCAGCAGCTTAGGGCTAGGCGCCGGTGAGCAGTTCTTC. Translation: CASSLGLGAGEQFF.

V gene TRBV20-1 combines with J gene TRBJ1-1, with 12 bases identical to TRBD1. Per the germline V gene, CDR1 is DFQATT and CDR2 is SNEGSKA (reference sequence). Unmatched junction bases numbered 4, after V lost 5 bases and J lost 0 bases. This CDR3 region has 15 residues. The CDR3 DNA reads TGCAGTGCTGGGGGACAGGGGGCCTTGAACACTGAAGCTTTCTTT. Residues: CSAGGQGALNTEAFF.

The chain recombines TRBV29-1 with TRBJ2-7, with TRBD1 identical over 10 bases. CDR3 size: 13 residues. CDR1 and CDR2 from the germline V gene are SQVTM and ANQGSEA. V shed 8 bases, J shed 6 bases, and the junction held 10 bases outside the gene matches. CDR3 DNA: TGCAGCTTGAGGCCCGGGACAGGGGCCGAGCAGTACTTC. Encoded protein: CSLRPGTGAEQYF.

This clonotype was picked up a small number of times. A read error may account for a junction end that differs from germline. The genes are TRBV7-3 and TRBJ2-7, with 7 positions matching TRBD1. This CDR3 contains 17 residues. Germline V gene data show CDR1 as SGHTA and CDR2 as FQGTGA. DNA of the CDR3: TGCGCCAGCAGTCCCAGGACAGGACCCCTTCTCTCCTACGAGCAGTACTTC. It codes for CASSPRTGPLLSYEQYF.

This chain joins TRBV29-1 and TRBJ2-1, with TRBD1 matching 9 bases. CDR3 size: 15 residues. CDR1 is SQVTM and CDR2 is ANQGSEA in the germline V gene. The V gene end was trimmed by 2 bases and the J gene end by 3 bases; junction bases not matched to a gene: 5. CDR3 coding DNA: TGCAGCGTTGAACCCGGGACAGGGATCTACAATGAGCAGTTCTTC. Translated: CSVEPGTGIYNEQFF.

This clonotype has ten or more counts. CDR3 nucleotide sequence: TGTGCCAGCAGTGAGGGCAGGAACACCGGGGAGCTGTTTTTT. Protein product: CASSEGRNTGELFF. The rearrangement joins TRBV2 to TRBJ2-2, with no clear D. The CDR3 is 14 amino acids. Germline V lookup: CDR1 SNHLY, CDR2 FYNNEI. V was clipped by 3 bases and J by 1 base, with 6 bases between them. Supplemented by reference TRBV2 and TRBJ2-2, the full variable domain reads EPEVTQTPSHQVTQMGQEVILRCVPISNHLYFYWYRQILGQKVEFLVSFYNNEISEKSEIFDDQFSVERPDGSNFTLKIRSTKLEDSAMYFCASSEGRNTGELFFGEGSRLTVL.

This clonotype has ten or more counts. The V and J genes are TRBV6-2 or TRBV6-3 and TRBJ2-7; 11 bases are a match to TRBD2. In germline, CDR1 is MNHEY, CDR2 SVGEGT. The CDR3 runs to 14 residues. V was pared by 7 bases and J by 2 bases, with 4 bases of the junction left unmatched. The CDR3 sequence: CASTGTSGTYEQYF. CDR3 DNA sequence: TGTGCCAGCACCGGGACTAGCGGCACCTACGAGCAGTACTTC.

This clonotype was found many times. CDR3 nucleotides: TGTGCCAGCAGCTTAGTTTACAGGGCCCACGAGCAGTACTTC. Its translation is CASSLVYRAHEQYF. The chain couples TRBV7-9 to TRBJ2-7; TRBD1 might be the D (6 bases). V lost 1 base to trimming and J lost 5 bases, with 12 bases between them. Germline lookup yields CDR1 SEHNR and CDR2 FQNEAQ (reference sequence). CDR3 length: 14 residues.

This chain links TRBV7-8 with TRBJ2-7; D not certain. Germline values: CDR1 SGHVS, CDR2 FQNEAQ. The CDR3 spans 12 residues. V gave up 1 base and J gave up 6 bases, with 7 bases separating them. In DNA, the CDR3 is TGTGCCAGCAGCTTAGTGGAGCTCGAGCAGTACTTC. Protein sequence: CASSLVELEQYF.

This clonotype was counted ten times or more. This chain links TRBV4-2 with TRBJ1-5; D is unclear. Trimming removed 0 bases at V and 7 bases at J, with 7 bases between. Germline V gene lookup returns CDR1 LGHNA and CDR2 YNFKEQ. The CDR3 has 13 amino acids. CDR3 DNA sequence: TGTGCCAGCAGCCAAGACCCCGAACAGCCCCAGCATTTT. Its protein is CASSQDPEQPQHF.

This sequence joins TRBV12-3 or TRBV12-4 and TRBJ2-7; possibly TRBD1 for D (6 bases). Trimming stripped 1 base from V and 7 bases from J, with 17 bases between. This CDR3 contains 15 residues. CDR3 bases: TGTGCCAGCAGTTTAGGCAGGGGCCTGTACAATGAGCAGTACTTC. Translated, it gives CASSLGRGLYNEQYF.

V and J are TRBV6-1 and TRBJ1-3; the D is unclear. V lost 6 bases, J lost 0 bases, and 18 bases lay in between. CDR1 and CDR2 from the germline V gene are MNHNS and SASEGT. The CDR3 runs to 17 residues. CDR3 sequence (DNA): TGTGCCAGCAGAGGGAAGGCGAACGGGCCCTCTGGAAACACCATATATTTT. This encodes CASRGKANGPSGNTIYF.

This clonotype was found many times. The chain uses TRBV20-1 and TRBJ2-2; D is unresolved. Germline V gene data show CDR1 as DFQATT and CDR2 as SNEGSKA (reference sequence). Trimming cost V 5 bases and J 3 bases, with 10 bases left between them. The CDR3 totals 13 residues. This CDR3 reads CSARDTYTGELFF. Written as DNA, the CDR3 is TGCAGTGCTCGTGACACATACACCGGGGAGCTGTTTTTT.

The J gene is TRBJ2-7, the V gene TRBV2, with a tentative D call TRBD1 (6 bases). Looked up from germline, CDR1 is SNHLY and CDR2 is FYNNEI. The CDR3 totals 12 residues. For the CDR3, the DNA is TGTGCTACCCGGGACACCCCCTACGAGCAGTACTTC. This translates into CATRDTPYEQYF.

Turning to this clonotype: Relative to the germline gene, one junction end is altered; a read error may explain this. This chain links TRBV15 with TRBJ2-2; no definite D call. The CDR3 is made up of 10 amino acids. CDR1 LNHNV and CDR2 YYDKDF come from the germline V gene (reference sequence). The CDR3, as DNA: TGTGCCACCAGCACCGCGGAGCTGTTTTTT. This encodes CATSTAELFF.

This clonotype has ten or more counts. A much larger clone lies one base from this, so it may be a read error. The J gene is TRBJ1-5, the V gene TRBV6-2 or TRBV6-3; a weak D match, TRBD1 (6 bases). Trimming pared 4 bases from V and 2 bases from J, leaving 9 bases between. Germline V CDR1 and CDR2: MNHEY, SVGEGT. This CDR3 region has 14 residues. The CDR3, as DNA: TGTGCCAGCAGTTCCTACAGGGGCAATCAGCCCCAGCATTTT. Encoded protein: CASSSYRGNQPQHF.

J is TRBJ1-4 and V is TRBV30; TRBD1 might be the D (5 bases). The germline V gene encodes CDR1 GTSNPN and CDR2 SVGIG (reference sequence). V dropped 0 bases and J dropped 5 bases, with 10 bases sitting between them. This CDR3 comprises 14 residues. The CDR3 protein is CAWSVDSNNEKLFF. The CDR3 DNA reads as TGTGCCTGGAGTGTAGACAGCAACAATGAAAAACTGTTTTTT.